The 24 T cell receptor beta chains in this list originate from one sample, sequenced in a study of early T cells in non-severe SARS-CoV-2 infection. MiXCR, applied by TCRdb to the 5' RACE reads, yields one record per CDR3 protein. The sample contains approximately 83,000 distinct CDR3 sequences, 14% of which appear only once. Sample: whole blood. All receptors come from an adult who was a healthcare worker with PCR-confirmed SARS-CoV-2 infection or an uninfected control (not recorded which).

In this sample, this clonotype turned up many times. This chain joins TRBV24-1 and TRBJ2-2, with TRBD1 matching over 7 bases. CDR1 and CDR2 (germline): KGHDR, SFDVKD. This CDR3 has 15 residues. V was pared by 4 bases and J by 2 bases, with 3 bases of the junction left unmatched. The CDR3 sequence is CATSDGTVNTGELFF. CDR3 coding DNA: TGTGCCACCAGTGACGGGACAGTTAACACCGGGGAGCTGTTTTTT.

This clonotype was seen more than once but under ten times. The junction departs from the called germline gene at one end, perhaps through a read error. This chain joins TRBV5-6 and TRBJ1-1; tentative D call: TRBD1 (5 bases). Germline V CDR1 and CDR2: SGHDT, YYEEEE. The CDR3 contains 12 residues. In nucleotides, the CDR3 is TGTGCCAGCAGCCCGACAGAACTCAAAGTGGGGTTT. Translation gives CASSPTELKVGF. Complete variable domain (other parts from reference TRBV5-6 and TRBJ1-1): DAGVTQSPTHLIKTRGQQVTLRCSPKSGHDTVSWYQQALGQGPQFIFQYYEEEERQRGNFPDRFSGHQFPNYSSELNVNALLLGDSALYLCASSPTELKVGFGQGTRLTVV.

This clonotype was seen a few times. This sequence joins TRBV7-2 and TRBJ1-3; no reliable D call. Trimming took off 4 bases at V and 0 bases at J, with 7 bases between the two ends. The CDR3 is made up of 14 amino acids. Germline values: CDR1 SGHTA, CDR2 FQGNSA. The CDR3 nucleotides read TGTGCCAGCAGCTCATGGACCTCTGGAAACACCATATATTTT. Translated: CASSSWTSGNTIYF. The entire variable domain, with the rest obtained from reference TRBV7-2 and TRBJ1-3, is as follows: GAGVSQSPSNKVTEKGKDVELRCDPISGHTALYWYRQSLGQGLEFLIYFQGNSAPDKSGLPSDRFSAERTGGSVSTLTIQRTQQEDSAVYLCASSSWTSGNTIYFGEGSWLTVV.

The chain recombines TRBV11-3 with TRBJ1-1, with 9 bases matching TRBD1. This CDR3 contains 14 residues. From germline, CDR1 is SGHNT and CDR2 YENEEA. V lost 3 bases, J lost 4 bases, and 3 bases stayed unmatched. The CDR3 bases are TGTGCCAGCAGCTTGGACAGGGGAGCCACTGAAGCTTTCTTT. Protein product: CASSLDRGATEAFF.

The genes are TRBV6-1 and TRBJ1-5; D remains unclear. The germline V gene has CDR1 MNHNS and CDR2 SASEGT. The CDR3 spans 15 residues. Trimming left V 7 bases short and J 3 bases short, with 16 bases between. This CDR3 is CASTPPFRPNQPQHF. Here the CDR3 DNA reads TGTGCCAGCACTCCGCCTTTTCGGCCCAATCAGCCCCAGCATTTT.

The chain carries TRBV12-3 or TRBV12-4 and TRBJ2-3; TRBD2 aligns across 11 bases. This CDR3 has 16 residues. The trim removed 5 bases at V and 4 bases at J, leaving 8 bases unmatched. As DNA, the CDR3 is TGTGCCAGCAGTCCCGTAGCGGGGGGGCATCCAGATACGCAGTATTTT. This gives the protein CASSPVAGGHPDTQYF.

The chain links TRBV7-2 to TRBJ2-3, with D perhaps being TRBD1 or TRBD2 (5 bases each). The V gene's germline CDR1 is SGHTA and CDR2 FQGNSA. The V end was cut by 10 bases, the J end by 1 base, with 15 bases between. The CDR3 extends over 14 amino acids. CDR3 loop: CATNWGPGTDTQYF. As DNA, the CDR3 is TGTGCCACCAACTGGGGACCTGGCACAGATACGCAGTATTTT.

V gene TRBV20-1 combines with J gene TRBJ2-5; D perhaps matches TRBD1 (6 bases). The V end lost 1 base, the J end lost 5 bases, and 23 bases lay between the germline ends. CDR1 and CDR2 (germline): DFQATT, SNEGSKA (reference sequence). The CDR3 consists of 17 residues. Here the CDR3 DNA reads TGCAGTGCTAGAGGCCAGGGGATTAGTGAAAAGCGGGAGACCCAGTACTTC. Translated, it gives CSARGQGISEKRETQYF.

This clonotype came up a few times. This CDR3 reads CASSLRGATPYEQYF. The CDR3 DNA reads TGTGCCAGCAGCTTAAGAGGGGCAACGCCCTACGAGCAGTACTTC. This rearrangement joins TRBV11-2 to TRBJ2-7; D is perhaps TRBD1 or TRBD2 (5 bases each). CDR3 length: 15 amino acids. Germline V lookup: CDR1 SGHAT, CDR2 FQNNGV. Trimming cost V 2 bases and J 2 bases, with 13 bases left between them.

V gene TRBV20-1 combines with J gene TRBJ1-5, with 9 positions matching TRBD1. Unmatched junction bases numbered 8, after V lost 6 bases and J lost 2 bases. The length of the CDR3 is 15 residues. Germline V gene data show CDR1 as DFQATT and CDR2 as SNEGSKA (reference sequence). This CDR3 reads CSAPQGALRNQPQHF. The CDR3 bases are TGCAGTGCGCCACAGGGGGCGTTGCGCAATCAGCCCCAGCATTTT.

This chain uses TRBV2 with TRBJ1-1, with D possibly TRBD1 on 6 matching bases. This CDR3 comprises 14 residues. The V end lost 4 bases, the J end lost 2 bases, and 11 bases lay between the germline ends. CDR1 and CDR2 from the germline V gene are SNHLY and FYNNEI. The CDR3 sequence: CASSVFRGNTEAFF. Here the CDR3 DNA reads TGTGCCAGCAGTGTCTTCAGGGGTAACACTGAAGCTTTCTTT.

This clonotype was counted only a few times. This chain links TRBV7-3 with TRBJ2-2; D uncertain. Germline V gives CDR1 SGHTA, CDR2 FQGTGA. The CDR3 is 16 residues long. V gave up 1 base and J gave up 2 bases, with 11 bases separating them. CDR3 in amino acids: CASSLNRPHNTGELFF. In DNA, the CDR3 is TGTGCCAGCAGCTTAAACCGCCCACATAACACCGGGGAGCTGTTTTTT. The whole variable domain, remainder taken from reference TRBV7-3 and TRBJ2-2, is GAGVSQTPSNKVTEKGKYVELRCDPISGHTALYWYRQSLGQGPEFLIYFQGTGAADDSGLPNDRFFAVRPEGSVSTLKIQRTERGDSAVYLCASSLNRPHNTGELFFGEGSRLTVL.

This clonotype was counted only a few times. The chain couples TRBV18 to TRBJ1-2; D unclear. The V end was cut by 0 bases, the J end by 4 bases, with 6 bases between. CDR1 is KGHSH, CDR2 LQKENI, per germline. The CDR3 is 13 amino acids. Here the CDR3 reads CASSPPSSYGYTF. CDR3 DNA sequence: TGTGCCAGCTCACCACCGAGCAGCTATGGCTACACCTTC.

This clonotype has only a few counts. This chain links TRBV7-8 with TRBJ2-6; D gene uncertain. This CDR3 contains 16 residues. Germline V gives CDR1 SGHVS, CDR2 FQNEAQ. The ends were cut back, 4 bases at V and 1 base at J, with 11 bases in the middle. This CDR3 reads CASSYQDGSGANVLTF. The CDR3 coding sequence is TGTGCCAGCAGCTACCAGGACGGTTCTGGGGCCAACGTCCTGACTTTC.

This clonotype was seen a handful of times. CDR3 DNA: TGTGCCAGCAGTGGCGTCACCGGGGAGCTGTTTTTT. It translates to CASSGVTGELFF. The chain uses TRBV6-1 and TRBJ2-2; D call uncertain. Trimming took 4 bases from V and 4 from J, leaving 4 bases between them. The CDR3 is 12 residues long. CDR1 and CDR2 from the germline V gene are MNHNS and SASEGT.

The CDR3 region is CASKEGGQNYGYTF. CDR3 in DNA: TGTGCCAGCAAGGAGGGGGGACAAAACTATGGCTACACCTTC. This sequence joins TRBV6-2 or TRBV6-3 and TRBJ1-2, with D possibly matching TRBD1 (6 bases). Germline CDR1 reads MNHEY; CDR2 reads SVGEGT. V was trimmed by 7 bases and J by 2 bases, leaving 14 bases between them. The CDR3 consists of 14 residues.

This clonotype was detected many times. The chain couples TRBV6-2 or TRBV6-3 to TRBJ2-6; D may be TRBD1 (6 bases). With 4 bases removed from V and 4 bases from J, the gap between germline ends came to 14 bases. The V gene's germline CDR1 is MNHEY and CDR2 SVGEGT. The CDR3 is made up of 16 amino acids. The CDR3, as DNA: TGTGCCAGCAGTTCCAGAGCAGGGGCCGGGGCCAACGTCCTGACTTTC. Protein product: CASSSRAGAGANVLTF.

There are many counts of this clonotype. This chain joins TRBV28 and TRBJ1-1; a weak D match, TRBD1 (6 bases). CDR3 size: 16 residues. CDR1 is MDHEN and CDR2 is SYDVKM in the germline V gene. Trimming shortened V by 5 bases and J by 0 bases, and 16 bases separated the two germline ends. CDR3 region: CASSLHRDPMNTEAFF. In nucleotides, the CDR3 is TGTGCCAGCAGTCTCCACAGGGACCCGATGAACACTGAAGCTTTCTTT.

CDR3 DNA sequence: TGTGCCATCAGTGGGGACAATGAAGCTTTCTTT. Protein: CAISGDNEAFF. The chain recombines TRBV10-3 with TRBJ1-1, with D possibly matching TRBD1 (6 bases). Germline CDR1 reads ENHRY; CDR2 reads SYGVKD. Trimming left V 4 bases short and J 7 bases short, with 7 bases between. The CDR3 covers 11 residues.

This clonotype was observed a few times. The chain has TRBV30 and TRBJ1-1; 9 bases match TRBD1. Per the germline V gene, CDR1 is GTSNPN and CDR2 is SVGIG (reference sequence). CDR3 length equals 14 residues. With 6 bases clipped from V and 5 bases from J, the junction kept 10 bases outside the gene matches. The CDR3 loop reads CACRDRVVWTEAFF. The CDR3, as DNA: TGTGCCTGCCGGGACAGGGTGGTGTGGACTGAAGCTTTCTTT.

Note on this clonotype: Compared with germline, one end of the junction differs, possibly owing to a read error. The V call is TRBV28, the J call TRBJ2-7; 8 bases are a match to TRBD1. Germline CDR1 reads MDHEN; CDR2 reads SYDVKM. The CDR3 has 10 residues. The CDR3 DNA sequence: TGTGCCAGCGGACAGGGAAGGGGAACCTTC. This gives the protein CASGQGRGTF.

This clonotype has more than one count but fewer than ten. The J gene is TRBJ1-1, the V gene TRBV2; D is unclear. Trimming left V 4 bases short and J 1 base short, with 4 bases between. CDR3 length: 12 amino acids. Looked up from germline, CDR1 is SNHLY and CDR2 is FYNNEI. CDR3 region: CASSVRNTEAFF. CDR3 sequence (DNA): TGTGCCAGCAGTGTCCGGAACACTGAAGCTTTCTTT.

This clonotype has a count of ten or more. V usage is TRBV7-6 and J usage is TRBJ1-2, with 7 bases lining up with TRBD1. The V gene's germline CDR1 is SGHVS and CDR2 FNYEAQ. Trimming took 1 base from V and 2 from J; bases not matched to a gene: 7. CDR3 length: 16 amino acids. In nucleotides, the CDR3 is TGTGCCAGCAGCTTAGAAACAGGGGAGGTGAACTATGGCTACACCTTC. Protein product: CASSLETGEVNYGYTF.

This clonotype was picked up a small number of times. The chain joins TRBV9 to TRBJ2-7; D is possibly TRBD1 (6 bases). Trimming pared 2 bases from V and 0 bases from J, leaving 9 bases between. This CDR3 has 14 residues. Germline V gene data show CDR1 as SGDLS and CDR2 as YYNGEE. The CDR3 loop is CASSVQTGSYEQYF. The CDR3 DNA reads as TGTGCCAGCAGCGTTCAGACAGGCTCCTACGAGCAGTACTTC.